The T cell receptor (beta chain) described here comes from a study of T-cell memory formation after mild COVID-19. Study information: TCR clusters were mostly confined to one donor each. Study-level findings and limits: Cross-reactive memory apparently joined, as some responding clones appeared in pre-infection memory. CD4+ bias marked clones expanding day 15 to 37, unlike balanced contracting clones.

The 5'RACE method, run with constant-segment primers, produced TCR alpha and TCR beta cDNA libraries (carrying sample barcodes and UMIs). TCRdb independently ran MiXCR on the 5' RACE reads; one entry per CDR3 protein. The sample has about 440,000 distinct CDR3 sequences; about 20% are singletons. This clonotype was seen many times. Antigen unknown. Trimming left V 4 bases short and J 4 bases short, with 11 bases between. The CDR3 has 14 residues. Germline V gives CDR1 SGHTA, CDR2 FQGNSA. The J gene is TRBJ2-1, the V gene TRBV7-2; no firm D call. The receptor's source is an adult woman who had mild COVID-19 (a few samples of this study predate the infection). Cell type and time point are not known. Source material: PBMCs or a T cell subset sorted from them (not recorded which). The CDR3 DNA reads TGTGCCAGCAGCTGGGTAGAGCTTTACAATGAGCAGTTCTTC. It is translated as CASSWVELYNEQFF.